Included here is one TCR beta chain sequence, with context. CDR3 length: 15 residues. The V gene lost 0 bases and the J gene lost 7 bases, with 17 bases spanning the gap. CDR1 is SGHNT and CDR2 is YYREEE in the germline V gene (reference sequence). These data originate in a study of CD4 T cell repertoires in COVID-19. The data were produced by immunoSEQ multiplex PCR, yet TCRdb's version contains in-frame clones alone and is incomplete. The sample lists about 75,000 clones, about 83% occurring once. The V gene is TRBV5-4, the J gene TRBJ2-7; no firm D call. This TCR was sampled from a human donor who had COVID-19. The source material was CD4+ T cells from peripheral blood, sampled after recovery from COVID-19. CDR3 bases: TGTGCCAGCAGCTTGGCCCCGGACCGGGTAGGGGAGCAGTACTTC. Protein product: CASSLAPDRVGEQYF.